Below, one T cell receptor (beta chain) is given with its context. This clonotype was seen many times. Its antigen target is currently unknown. Qualities for individual bases were not recorded, and no much larger clone is one base off. The TCR beta CDR3 regions were amplified from the RNA transcripts. A first-round RT-PCR of the TCR CDR3 used the HTBI primer set with the Qiagen OneStep RT-PCR kit. A second multiplex PCR round built the libraries, followed by size selection and purification. Paired-end sequencing of the libraries was performed with 100 bp reads on an Illumina HiSeq2000. The study's processing was this. SOAPnuke was used to process the raw data, with reads discarded if the reads contained adapters or uncalled bases, had a mean Phred below 15, or lacked an exact constant-primer or identifier match. COPE v1.2.5 was used to merge the high-quality paired reads, and each unique nucleotide sequence was defined as a clonotype. MiTCR v1.1 was used to align clonotypes to the IMGT TRBV, TRBD and TRBJ reference segments. The analysis included only V-J combinations with a frequency above 0.0001, which together covered around 99% of the repertoires. A TCS score was defined as the ratio of F50 (clonal expansion) to E x V (chaos), with BLOSUM62-based TCRdist applied between CDR3 peptides within each V-J. Welch's t-statistics and random forest reduced around 520 V-J features to 10 to 15, which were used in a naive Bayes classifier (R e1071). TCRdb reprocessing: public reads trimmed at Q25 with fastp, clones called with MiXCR, in-frame beta chains kept. One record per CDR3 amino acid sequence lists the most common genes and DNA. These V and J calls rely on TCRdb rather than the paper's analysis. The table for this sample lists 340,000 or so distinct CDR3 sequences; approximately 16% of them were counted only once. Roughly 33% of the sample goes to the ten largest clones.

The data originate from a study of T cells in Graves' hyperthyroidism and ophthalmopathy (dated by TCRdb to about 2019). Study-wide context: Peripheral blood samples were taken at initial diagnosis, before any treatment was given. Thyroid tissue and blood T-cell repertoires from six Graves' hyperthyroidism patients were also compared in the study. Following sampling, methimazole starting at 30 mg daily was given to hyperthyroidism patients, and high-dose intravenous methylprednisolone was given to ophthalmopathy patients. For training and testing, the approximately 97 patients in the discovery cohort were randomly divided in a 7:3 ratio. Whether ophthalmopathy could be predicted prospectively was tested in an independent validation cohort made up of roughly 19 hyperthyroidism patients plus 17 patients who later progressed to ophthalmopathy. To identify distinguishing TCR V-J signatures, a discovery cohort of around 100 patients was used, comprising 43 with Graves' ophthalmopathy and 57 with stable Graves' hyperthyroidism. TCR Vbeta CDR3 sequencing of 135 peripheral blood samples (over 40 ophthalmopathy, roughly 74 hyperthyroidism and 17 progressor patients) is reported in the paper. General conclusions and limits of the study: A 13 V-J signature model separated ophthalmopathy from stable hyperthyroidism, with roughly 88% sensitivity and roughly 81% specificity in cross-validation and 80%/75% in testing. Sample size was not statistically predetermined, and blinding of investigators to group allocation was not performed. Most expanded thyroid clonotypes (frequency above 0.001) were also detected in blood, suggesting blood repertoires may reflect thyroid immune responses. In validation, progression to ophthalmopathy was predicted by the model with roughly 69% sensitivity and under 85% specificity, a median of approximately 7.1 months before onset.

Deletion took 2 bases off V and 1 base off J, with a span of 12 bases between the germline ends. The CDR3 spans 16 residues, from the cysteine through the phenylalanine. The DNA shown is the 48-base CDR3, in frame from base 1. The CDR1 and CDR2 encoded by the germline V gene are SGHVS and FQNEAQ. A patient counted as having stable Graves' hyperthyroidism if no progression to ophthalmopathy occurred over 18 months of follow-up. The hyperthyroidism patients were between 18 and 65 years old and newly diagnosed, with a disease duration of less than 2 months. Patients with uncontrolled infections, other autoimmune diseases, pregnancy or lactation were excluded. Clinical symptoms, serum thyroxine and TRAb, thyroid ultrasound, and orbital computed tomography formed the basis for the diagnoses. PBMCs were isolated from 7.5 to 10 ml of fresh peripheral blood by Ficoll-Paque density gradient centrifugation. Total RNA was extracted with Trizol reagent, and quality was checked on an Agilent 2100 Bioanalyzer.

The rearranged chain carries TRBV7-8 and TRBJ1-5; D gene: possibly TRBD1, on 6 matching bases. This receptor was obtained from a man younger than 40 with Graves' hyperthyroidism. The sample consisted of blood. The CDR3 region has the sequence CASSLYPGASNQPQHF. The nucleotides read TGTGCCAGCAGCTTATATCCAGGGGCCAGCAATCAGCCCCAGCATTTT.